The TCR beta chain under discussion was sequenced for a study of T cells after yellow fever vaccination. Study-level results: When the response was secondary, it was weaker but reached its peak faster, day 5 versus 15. The booster response re-showed most primary clones: around 95% CD4, around 90% CD8. Contaminants from the bulk population, in the form of abundant clonotypes, could be found in FACS-sorted repertoires.

Germline-derived CDR1 and CDR2 are MNHEY and SMNVEV (reference sequence). V gave up 3 bases and J gave up 1 base; unmatched junction bases: 3. The CDR3 covers 15 residues. TCRdb reprocessed the 5' RACE reads with MiXCR, giving one entry per CDR3 protein. The profile shows some 160,000 distinct CDR3 sequences, roughly 8.8% of them singletons. In its sample, this clonotype was seen many times. Its target is not known. Here the sequenced sample was CD8+ T cells sorted from PBMCs, taken 45 days after the yellow fever booster vaccination. The chain has TRBV27 and TRBJ1-1; 9 bases agree with TRBD1. The sequence came from a man aged 18 to 30 who received the YFV17D yellow fever vaccine. CDR3 residues: CASSFSGQGNTEAFF. As DNA, the CDR3 is TGTGCCAGCAGTTTCTCGGGACAGGGGAACACTGAAGCTTTCTTT.